Presented here are 25 T cell receptor beta chains from one specimen sequenced in a study of T cell responses to AZD1222 COVID-19 vaccine. This table comes from immunoSEQ multiplex PCR, and its TCRdb copy is limited to in-frame clones, with some not included. The sample has 150,000 to 200,000 clones, 85% to 95% seen once. This specimen was peripheral blood, taken on day 0 of AZD1222 vaccination. The source of these receptors is an adult in good health.

The gene calls are TRBV10-3 and TRBJ2-3; D unresolved. Germline V gene data show CDR1 as ENHRY and CDR2 as SYGVKD. Trimming shortened V by 2 bases and J by 2 bases, and 17 bases separated the two germline ends. The CDR3 has 17 amino acids. CDR3 nucleotides: TGTGCCATCAGTGAGATTCCCACGCTGGCGTTCACAGATACGCAGTATTTT. This gives the protein CAISEIPTLAFTDTQYF.

The chain couples TRBV30 to TRBJ1-4; no definite D call. In germline, CDR1 is GTSNPN, CDR2 SVGIG (reference sequence). Trimming cost V 4 bases and J 7 bases, with 13 bases left between them. The CDR3 has 13 residues. The CDR3 DNA follows: TGTGCCTGGATTGGACCGGGAACTGAAAAACTGTTTTTT. Encoded protein: CAWIGPGTEKLFF.

The V gene is TRBV11-1, the J gene TRBJ1-6, with 9 bases lining up with TRBD1. The CDR3 has 13 amino acids. Losses at the gene ends were 9 bases for V and 9 bases for J; bases not matched to a gene: 6. Germline CDR1 is SGHAT and CDR2 is FQDESV (reference sequence). The chain's CDR3 is CARGDRVGSPLHF. In DNA form, the CDR3 reads TGTGCCAGGGGGGACAGGGTTGGTTCACCCCTCCACTTT. The full variable domain, in which reference TRBV11-1 and TRBJ1-6 provide the parts outside the CDR3, is EAEVAQSPRYKITEKSQAVAFWCDPISGHATLYWYRQILGQGPELLVQFQDESVVDDSQLPKDRFSAERLKGVDSTLKIQPAELGDSAMYLCARGDRVGSPLHFGNGTRLTVT.

The chain employs TRBV12-3 or TRBV12-4 and TRBJ1-1; no clear D gene. V lost 5 bases, J lost 5 bases, and 6 bases lay in between. The CDR3 has 11 amino acids. CDR3: CASSRNTEAFF. CDR3 bases: TGTGCCAGCAGTCGTAATACTGAAGCTTTCTTT.

V gene TRBV6-2 or TRBV6-3 combines with J gene TRBJ1-2, with D tentatively TRBD1 (5 bases). V lost 5 bases and J 4 bases, leaving 17 bases between the germline ends. The CDR3 totals 15 residues. From germline, CDR1 is MNHEY and CDR2 SVGEGT. The CDR3 DNA reads TGTGCCAGCAGTACCGGGTCGGGACGGATCTATGGCTACACCTTC. It is translated as CASSTGSGRIYGYTF.

The chain has TRBV18 and TRBJ2-3, with D possibly TRBD2 on 6 matching bases. Trimming left V 3 bases short and J 0 bases short, with 16 bases between. Germline loops: CDR1 KGHSH, CDR2 LQKENI. This CDR3 has 17 residues. The CDR3 spells CASSPLAIGSSTDTQYF. DNA of the CDR3: TGTGCCAGCTCACCCCTGGCGATCGGGAGCAGCACAGATACGCAGTATTTT.

The chain is built from TRBV24-1 and TRBJ1-5; the match to TRBD1 covers 9 bases. The CDR3 is 18 residues long. The germline gives CDR1 KGHDR, CDR2 SFDVKD. J was trimmed by 5 bases and V by 5 bases; bases with no gene match: 15. This CDR3 is CATSGQRTGAVEDQPQHF. CDR3 nucleotides: TGTGCCACCAGTGGGCAAAGGACAGGGGCCGTAGAAGATCAGCCCCAGCATTTT.

Worth noting for this clone: Other DNA sequences in this specimen translate into the identical CDR3. The gene calls are TRBV7-9 and TRBJ1-1; D unclear. The CDR3 covers 11 residues. V was shortened by 5 bases and J by 3 bases, with 4 bases between the two germline ends. The germline V gene has CDR1 SEHNR and CDR2 FQNEAQ (reference sequence). CDR3 amino acids: CASSADTEAFF. The CDR3 DNA reads as TGTGCCAGCAGCGCGGACACTGAAGCTTTCTTT.

The chain combines TRBV2 with TRBJ2-1; 9 bases match TRBD2. CDR1 and CDR2 (germline): SNHLY, FYNNEI. V was clipped by 3 bases and J by 3 bases; unmatched bases: 3. The CDR3 length is 15 residues. CDR3 sequence: CASSEGTSYYNEQFF. Written as DNA, the CDR3 is TGTGCCAGCAGTGAGGGGACTAGCTACTACAATGAGCAGTTCTTC.

The V and J genes are TRBV3-1 (or the pseudogene TRBV3-2) and TRBJ1-5; no clear D. V gave up 2 bases and J gave up 4 bases, with 12 bases separating them. The CDR3 has 15 residues. The germline V gene has CDR1 LGHDT and CDR2 YNNKEL (reference sequence). CDR3 region: CASSQTALGNQPQHF. In DNA form, the CDR3 reads TGTGCCAGCAGCCAAACCGCCCTTGGGAATCAGCCCCAGCATTTT.

The chain links TRBV11-2 to TRBJ1-1; unclear D gene. Between the trimmed V and J ends, which lost 1 base and 6 bases, there was a span of 9 bases. This CDR3 is built from 13 residues. CDR1 and CDR2 from the germline V gene are SGHAT and FQNNGV. This CDR3 reads CASSLVTRAEAFF. CDR3 DNA: TGTGCCAGCAGCTTAGTGACTCGTGCTGAAGCTTTCTTT.

The V and J genes are TRBV5-1 and TRBJ2-7, with D perhaps matching TRBD2 (6 bases). V lost 2 bases, J lost 3 bases, and 9 bases lay in between. The CDR3 extends over 13 amino acids. Germline-derived CDR1 and CDR2 are SGHRS and YFSETQ. The CDR3 protein is CASSFGGGYEQYF. The CDR3 bases are TGCGCCAGCAGCTTTGGGGGAGGCTACGAGCAGTACTTC. Filled out from reference TRBV5-1 and TRBJ2-7, the complete variable domain reads KAGVTQTPRYLIKTRGQQVTLSCSPISGHRSVSWYQQTPGQGLQFLFEYFSETQRNKGNFPGRFSGRQFSNSRSEMNVSTLELGDSALYLCASSFGGGYEQYFGPGTRLTVT.

The V gene is TRBV30, the J gene TRBJ1-4; D ambiguous. This CDR3 has 17 residues. Germline-derived CDR1 and CDR2 are GTSNPN and SVGIG (reference sequence). V was clipped by 0 bases and J by 0 bases, with 14 bases between them. The CDR3 loop is CAWSVPRGNATNEKLFF. CDR3 DNA: TGTGCCTGGAGTGTACCTCGGGGTAATGCAACTAATGAAAAACTGTTTTTT.

The rearrangement joins TRBV4-1 to TRBJ1-1, with a possible D match to TRBD1 (5 bases). This CDR3 spans 16 amino acids. Germline V gene lookup returns CDR1 MGHRA and CDR2 YSYEKL. V was clipped by 4 bases and J by 0 bases, with 15 bases between them. CDR3 sequence reads: CASSPDVGGMNTEAFF. CDR3 nucleotide sequence: TGCGCCAGCAGCCCAGATGTGGGGGGGATGAACACTGAAGCTTTCTTT.

V gene TRBV27 combines with J gene TRBJ2-7; D gene ambiguous. CDR3 length equals 12 residues. V lost 8 bases and J lost 5, with 13 bases in between. Germline values: CDR1 MNHEY, CDR2 SMNVEV (reference sequence). In DNA, the CDR3 is TGTGCCAGCTCCTCCGGGTCGGACGAGCAGTACTTC. It translates to CASSSGSDEQYF.

This chain connects TRBV7-2 to TRBJ2-7, with TRBD1 identical over 7 bases. V lost 5 bases, J lost 2 bases, and 3 bases stayed unmatched. The CDR3 loop spans 13 amino acids. CDR1 is SGHTA and CDR2 is FQGNSA in the germline V gene. The DNA of the CDR3 is TGTGCCAGCAGCAACAGGGGTCCCTACGAGCAGTACTTC. Translation: CASSNRGPYEQYF.

The chain employs TRBV21-1 and TRBJ1-5. TRBV21-1 counts as a pseudogene. The CDR3 spans 14 residues. This CDR3 is CASSKGGLFQPQHF. Here the CDR3 DNA reads TGTGCCAGCAGCAAAGGAGGGTTGTTTCAGCCCCAGCATTTT.

The CDR3 sequence: CASSQGAGSGMDQETQYF. CDR3 in DNA: TGCGCCAGCAGCCAAGGCGCTGGTAGCGGGATGGACCAAGAGACCCAGTACTTC. The genes are TRBV4-3 and TRBJ2-5; 8 bases align to TRBD2. The CDR3 is made up of 18 amino acids. J gave up 0 bases and V 1 base, and 10 bases lay outside the gene matches. Germline CDR1 is LGHNA and CDR2 is YSLEER.

A single count supports this clone. This chain links TRBV19 with TRBJ1-2, with TRBD1 matching over 11 bases. CDR1 is LNHDA and CDR2 is SQIVND in the germline V gene (reference sequence). With V trimmed by 4 bases and J by 3 bases, 4 bases remained unmatched. CDR3 length equals 15 residues. This CDR3 reads CASSNWDRGDYGYTF. CDR3 nucleotide sequence: TGTGCCAGTAGTAATTGGGACAGGGGGGACTATGGCTACACCTTC. Full variable domain (rest looked up from reference TRBV19 and TRBJ1-2): DGGITQSPKYLFRKEGQNVTLSCEQNLNHDAMYWYRQDPGQGLRLIYYSQIVNDFQKGDIAEGYSVSREKKESFPLTVTSAQKNPTAFYLCASSNWDRGDYGYTFGSGTRLTVV.

V gene TRBV6-5 combines with J gene TRBJ2-7; 9 bases are shared with TRBD1. The ends lost 6 bases at V and 1 base at J; junction bases unmatched: 7. CDR1 is MNHEY, CDR2 SVGAGI, per germline. The CDR3 is 15 amino acids. The CDR3 here is CASSVQGAISYEQYF. The DNA for the CDR3 is TGTGCCAGCAGCGTACAGGGGGCTATATCCTACGAGCAGTACTTC.

This rearrangement joins TRBV27 to TRBJ1-4; D may be TRBD1 (5 bases). CDR1 and CDR2 (germline): MNHEY, SMNVEV (reference sequence). This CDR3 comprises 16 residues. V was clipped by 5 bases and J by 8 bases, with 21 bases between them. The CDR3 region has the DNA TGTGCCAGCAGTAGGACCCCCGGACACCTCATGGAAAAACTGTTTTTT. Translated: CASSRTPGHLMEKLFF.

The V gene is TRBV30, the J gene TRBJ2-2; a weak D match, TRBD1 (7 bases). The germline gives CDR1 GTSNPN, CDR2 SVGIG (reference sequence). Deletions cut 3 bases from V and 6 bases from J, with 11 bases between. The CDR3 totals 13 residues. CDR3: CAWSQGGAGELFF. In DNA form, the CDR3 reads TGTGCCTGGAGCCAGGGGGGTGCCGGGGAGCTGTTTTTT.

The genes are TRBV28 and TRBJ2-7, with D perhaps TRBD1 (6 bases). CDR1 is MDHEN, CDR2 SYDVKM, per germline. The CDR3 length is 15 residues. Trimming took off 5 bases at V and 2 bases at J, with 16 bases between the two ends. CDR3 protein: CASSVGTGTTYEQYF. The CDR3 DNA is TGTGCCAGCAGTGTCGGCACAGGGACGACCTACGAGCAGTACTTC.

This CDR3 reads CASSTYTGDTEAFF. The DNA of the CDR3 is TGTGCCAGTAGTACCTACACAGGGGACACTGAAGCTTTCTTT. The V call is TRBV19, the J call TRBJ1-1; 7 nucleotides agree with TRBD1. CDR1 is LNHDA, CDR2 SQIVND, per germline (reference sequence). The CDR3 runs to 14 residues. With V trimmed by 4 bases and J by 3 bases, 5 bases remained unmatched.

The J gene is TRBJ2-2, the V gene TRBV15; D is ambiguous. The germline V and J ends were trimmed by 8 bases and 1 base, with 11 bases remaining between them. There are 14 residues in the CDR3. Germline CDR1 reads LNHNV; CDR2 reads YYDKDF (reference sequence). DNA of the CDR3: TGTGCCACCGACGGGCTGATGAACACCGGGGAGCTGTTTTTT. Its protein is CATDGLMNTGELFF.